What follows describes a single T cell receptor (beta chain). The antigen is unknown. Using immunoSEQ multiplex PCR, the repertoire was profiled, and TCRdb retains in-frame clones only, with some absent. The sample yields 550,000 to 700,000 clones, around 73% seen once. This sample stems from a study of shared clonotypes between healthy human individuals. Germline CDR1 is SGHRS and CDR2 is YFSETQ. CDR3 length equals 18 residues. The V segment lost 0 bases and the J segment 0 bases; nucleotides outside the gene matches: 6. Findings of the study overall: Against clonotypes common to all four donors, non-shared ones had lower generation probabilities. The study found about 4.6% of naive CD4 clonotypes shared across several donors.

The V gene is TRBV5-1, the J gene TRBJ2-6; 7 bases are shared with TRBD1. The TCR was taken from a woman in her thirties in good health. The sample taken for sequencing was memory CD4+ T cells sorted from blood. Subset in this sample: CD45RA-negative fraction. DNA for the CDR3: TGCGCCAGCAGCTTGGTGGCAGGGGGAAGCTCTGGGGCCAACGTCCTGACTTTC. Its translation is CASSLVAGGSSGANVLTF.